The TCR beta chain under discussion was sequenced for a study of identifying expanded T cells in peripheral blood. The study, taken as a whole, reports: Variance in clone template counts between roughly two-week samples significantly increased with total template count across all healthy donors.

TCRdb's table, derived via immunoSEQ multiplex PCR, lists solely in-frame clones and lacks some. The table has under 95,000 clones, about 89% seen once. In regard to this clone: Its specificity is unknown. One end of the junction varies from germline; a read error may be responsible.

Germline V gene data show CDR1 as SGHRS and CDR2 as YFSETQ. This CDR3 spans 13 amino acids. This receptor was taken from a person aged 18 to 70 in good health. Sequencing was done on a sample of blood. The genes are TRBV5-1 and TRBJ2-7; unclear D gene. CDR3 in amino acids: CASSLPGHYEQYF. CDR3 bases: TGTGCCAGCAGCTTGCCAGGCCACTACGAGCAGTACTTC. Based on the CDR3 plus reference TRBV5-1 and TRBJ2-7, the full variable domain is KAGVTQTPRYLIKTRGQQVTLSCSPISGHRSVSWYQQTPGQGLQFLFEYFSETQRNKGNFPGRFSGRQFSNSRSEMNVSTLELGDSALYLCASSLPGHYEQYFGPGTRLTVT.